Only one count was recorded for the clone carrying this T cell receptor (beta chain). Measured with immunoSEQ multiplex PCR; TCRdb has only the in-frame clones, and not every one. The sample has tens of thousands of clones; approximately 89% are singletons. The CDR3 spans 12 residues. CDR1 GTSNPN and CDR2 SVGIG come from the germline V gene (reference sequence). With 0 bases removed from V and 5 bases from J, the gap between germline ends came to 4 bases. This entry comes from a study of graft-versus-host responses after intestinal transplantation. The chain carries TRBV30 and TRBJ2-2; D is uncertain. This clonotype originated in a human patient who received an intestinal transplant, so some T cells may come from the graft donor. Specimen: PBMCs, collected 65 to 70 days after intestinal transplantation. The CDR3 is CAWSVVTGELFF. Here the CDR3 DNA reads TGTGCCTGGAGTGTAGTGACCGGGGAGCTGTTTTTT.